This entry lists 23 T cell receptor beta chains sequenced from one sample in a study of blood T cells in healthy people across ages. It was with a sample-barcoded 5' primer and a J-beta primer mix that a second PCR of roughly 7 to 12 cycles was run. TCRdb independently ran MiXCR on the 5' RACE reads; one entry per CDR3 protein. The table shows 950,000 to 1,200,000 distinct CDR3 sequences, with 35% to 40% occurring only once. Material: blood. These receptor sequences come from a man aged 18 to 35 in good health.

This clonotype appeared a single time. The genes are TRBV6-2 or TRBV6-3 and TRBJ2-1; D gene uncertain. CDR1 is MNHEY and CDR2 is SVGEGT in the germline V gene. Trimming stripped 7 bases from V and 3 bases from J, with 10 bases between. The CDR3 has 13 amino acids. CDR3 in amino acids: CASNLGSYNEQFF. The CDR3 nucleotides are TGTGCCAGCAACCTTGGTAGCTACAATGAGCAGTTCTTC.

This clonotype was counted at least ten times. The chain combines TRBV25-1 with TRBJ1-6; D ambiguous. The CDR3 is made up of 13 amino acids. Trimming shortened V by 9 bases and J by 4 bases, and 10 bases separated the two germline ends. The germline V gene encodes CDR1 MGHDK and CDR2 SYGVNS. The CDR3 region is CASKGEYNSPLHF. The CDR3 region has the DNA TGTGCCAGTAAGGGAGAGTATAATTCACCCCTCCACTTT.

The CDR3 spells CASSFGGLREQYF. CDR3 in DNA: TGTGCCAGCAGCTTTGGGGGTTTGAGGGAGCAGTACTTC. The V call is TRBV7-2, the J call TRBJ2-7; D might be TRBD1 or TRBD2, each matching 5 bases. V lost 3 bases and J lost 7, with 13 bases in between. The germline CDR1 and CDR2 sequences are SGHTA and FQGNSA. The CDR3 runs 13 residues.

This clonotype is a singleton in its sample. This rearrangement joins TRBV4-1 to TRBJ2-5, with D unresolved. CDR3 length: 12 residues. Germline lookup yields CDR1 MGHRA and CDR2 YSYEKL. Trimming removed 0 bases at V and 12 bases at J, with 11 bases between. CDR3: CASSQDKRAEYF. The DNA for the CDR3 is TGCGCCAGCAGCCAAGATAAAAGAGCCGAGTACTTC.

V usage is TRBV20-1 and J usage is TRBJ1-2; TRBD1 matches at 7 bases. V shed 2 bases and J 8 bases; nucleotides not matched to a gene: 5. The CDR3 length is 12 residues. Germline CDR1 is DFQATT and CDR2 is SNEGSKA (reference sequence). The CDR3 sequence is CSARWTGRGYTF. The CDR3 nucleotides read TGCAGTGCTAGATGGACAGGTCGCGGCTACACCTTC.

This rearrangement joins TRBV27 to TRBJ1-5; 7 bases agree with TRBD1. CDR1 and CDR2 from the germline V gene are MNHEY and SMNVEV (reference sequence). This CDR3 has 16 residues. V trimming: 10 bases; J trimming: 7 bases; junction bases outside the gene matches: 19. The CDR3 region is CATADLGTVERQPQHF. CDR3 nucleotides: TGTGCCACCGCAGACCTCGGGACAGTCGAGAGACAGCCCCAGCATTTT.

This clonotype was counted ten times or more. This rearrangement joins TRBV12-3 or TRBV12-4 to TRBJ2-3; D is perhaps TRBD1 or TRBD2 (5 bases each). Trimming removed 5 bases at V and 2 bases at J, with 11 bases between. The CDR3 loop spans 14 amino acids. The chain's CDR3 is CASSPGTDTDTQYF. Here the CDR3 DNA reads TGTGCCAGCAGTCCCGGGACGGACACAGATACGCAGTATTTT.

The chain combines TRBV7-2 with TRBJ2-3, with 8 bases identical to TRBD2. Germline trimming cut 6 bases from V and 5 bases from J; bases unmatched to any gene: 7. Germline values: CDR1 SGHTA, CDR2 FQGNSA. This CDR3 has 14 amino acids. Written as DNA, the CDR3 is TGTGCCAGCAGGAAAGCGGGGGCCCAAGATACGCAGTATTTT. It codes for CASRKAGAQDTQYF.

This clonotype was picked up a small number of times. The rearrangement links TRBV7-2 to TRBJ1-6; D is perhaps TRBD1 (5 bases). The germline V and J ends were trimmed by 5 bases and 6 bases, with 17 bases remaining between them. Germline lookup yields CDR1 SGHTA and CDR2 FQGNSA. The CDR3 is 16 amino acids. CDR3 in amino acids: CASSLGVDIFNSPLHF. DNA of the CDR3: TGTGCCAGCAGCCTAGGGGTGGACATCTTTAATTCACCCCTCCACTTT.

This clonotype was seen a handful of times. The chain is built from TRBV4-2 and TRBJ1-5; perhaps TRBD1 as D (5 bases). The germline V and J ends were trimmed by 4 bases and 3 bases, with 10 bases remaining between them. From germline, CDR1 is LGHNA and CDR2 YNFKEQ. This CDR3 comprises 14 residues. The CDR3 protein is CASSPDTVNQPQHF. The CDR3 nucleotides are TGTGCCAGCAGCCCGGACACCGTCAATCAGCCCCAGCATTTT.

This clonotype was seen only once. A read error may account for a junction end that differs from germline. The rearrangement joins TRBV9 to TRBJ2-5, with D perhaps matching TRBD1 (5 bases). The length of the CDR3 is 14 residues. Germline CDR1 is SGDLS and CDR2 is YYNGEE. The CDR3 region is CTSSVTGTEETQYF. The DNA of the CDR3 is TGTACCAGCAGCGTAACAGGAACCGAAGAGACCCAGTACTTC.

In this sample, this clonotype turned up a few times. The chain employs TRBV10-3 and TRBJ2-5; perhaps D is TRBD1 or TRBD2 (6 bases each). V was cut by 3 bases and J by 7 bases, with 15 bases left in between. CDR3 size: 14 residues. CDR1 ENHRY and CDR2 SYGVKD come from the germline V gene. CDR3 protein: CAISDYRVGGTQYF. CDR3 DNA: TGTGCCATCAGTGATTACAGGGTCGGGGGGACCCAGTACTTC.

A few counts support this clonotype. This chain connects TRBV4-2 to TRBJ1-5; D is uncertain. The V gene lost 3 bases and the J gene lost 0 bases, with 9 bases spanning the gap. This CDR3 has 15 residues. In germline, CDR1 is LGHNA, CDR2 YNFKEQ. This chain's CDR3 is CASSQEVPSNQPQHF. For the CDR3, the DNA is TGTGCCAGCAGCCAGGAAGTTCCTAGCAATCAGCCCCAGCATTTT.

The V gene is TRBV20-1, the J gene TRBJ2-1, with D hard to call. Per the germline V gene, CDR1 is DFQATT and CDR2 is SNEGSKA (reference sequence). The CDR3 runs to 13 residues. Trimming stripped 0 bases from V and 5 bases from J, with 8 bases between. Written as DNA, the CDR3 is TGCAGTGCTAGAGATCGGCAGAACAATGAGCAGTTCTTC. It codes for CSARDRQNNEQFF.

The chain uses TRBV6-5 and TRBJ1-1; D remains unclear. CDR3 length: 13 residues. Per the germline V gene, CDR1 is MNHEY and CDR2 is SVGAGI. V was pared by 2 bases and J by 6 bases, with 10 bases between. The CDR3 loop is CASSYSQRSEAFF. For the CDR3, the DNA is TGTGCCAGCAGTTACAGCCAAAGGTCTGAAGCTTTCTTT.

This chain uses TRBV6-2 or TRBV6-3 with TRBJ1-1; D remains unclear. The CDR3 has 15 residues. Germline CDR1 reads MNHEY; CDR2 reads SVGEGT. V shed 0 bases and J shed 1 base, with 9 bases lying between them. CDR3 DNA: TGTGCCAGCAGTTACTCCTACCGTGGGAACACTGAAGCTTTCTTT. This sequence encodes CASSYSYRGNTEAFF.

This chain connects TRBV3-1 to TRBJ2-3; D may be TRBD2 (6 bases). Germline lookup yields CDR1 LGHDT and CDR2 YNNKEL (reference sequence). The CDR3 length is 13 residues. V shed 1 base and J shed 5 bases, with 7 bases lying between them. The CDR3 bases are TGTGCCAGCAGCCAAGTGGAGGGAGATACGCAGTATTTT. Encoded protein: CASSQVEGDTQYF.

This chain links TRBV7-3 with TRBJ2-1; D remains ambiguous. The last part of the DNA fits TRBJ2-7 better; the J call may be wrong. CDR1 and CDR2 (germline): SGHTA, FQGTGA. This CDR3 region has 16 residues. CDR3 residues: CASSPLPKNTYNEQYF. In DNA, the CDR3 is TGTGCCAGCAGCCCTCTCCCGAAAAATACCTACAATGAGCAGTACTTC.

V and J are TRBV9 and TRBJ2-1; D gene ambiguous. This CDR3 spans 14 amino acids. V lost 0 bases, J lost 7 bases, and 11 bases lay in between. Germline CDR1 SGDLS, CDR2 YYNGEE. In DNA form, the CDR3 reads TGTGCCAGCAGCGTAGAGGGTACTTCGAATGAGCAGTTCTTC. Its translation is CASSVEGTSNEQFF.

This clonotype was counted only a few times. V usage is TRBV4-3 and J usage is TRBJ2-3; the match to TRBD1 covers 7 bases. V trimming: 0 bases; J trimming: 4 bases; junction bases outside the gene matches: 7. This CDR3 contains 16 residues. The germline gives CDR1 LGHNA, CDR2 YSLEER. In nucleotides, the CDR3 is TGCGCCAGCAGCCAAGAGGCCAGGGGGACCCCAGATACGCAGTATTTT. This encodes CASSQEARGTPDTQYF.

This sequence joins TRBV20-1 and TRBJ1-5; perhaps TRBD1 as D (6 bases). V was shortened by 6 bases and J by 0 bases, with 12 bases between the two germline ends. CDR1 and CDR2 from the germline V gene are DFQATT and SNEGSKA (reference sequence). The length of the CDR3 is 14 residues. The DNA for the CDR3 is TGCAGTGCGACGGACAGCCTTAGCAATCAGCCCCAGCATTTT. The encoded protein is CSATDSLSNQPQHF.

This clonotype has a count of ten or more. One end of the junction fails to match germline, which may point to a read error. The rearrangement links TRBV7-9 to TRBJ2-3; either TRBD1 or TRBD2 may fit D (5 bases each). The V gene's germline CDR1 is SEHNR and CDR2 FQNEAQ (reference sequence). The CDR3 covers 13 residues. In DNA form, the CDR3 reads TGCGCCAGCAGCTTGGCTGGGGGAGATACGCAGTATTTT. Translated: CASSLAGGDTQYF.

The chain employs TRBV3-1 and TRBJ1-4, with TRBD1 identical over 7 bases. The CDR3 spans 15 residues. Germline values: CDR1 LGHDT, CDR2 YNNKEL (reference sequence). Trimming at V came to 0 bases and at J to 6 bases, leaving 4 bases not matched to a gene. The CDR3 loop is CASSQDLGTDEKLFF. The DNA for the CDR3 is TGTGCCAGCAGCCAAGATCTCGGGACAGATGAAAAACTGTTTTTT.